This T cell receptor (beta chain) was captured in a study of T cells in pancreatic ductal adenocarcinoma. Selected pancreatic ductal adenocarcinoma patients had undergone surgery without neoadjuvant therapy. The study's findings and limits: The resected pancreatic cancer cohort was biased toward the minority with early-stage disease. Blood had more productive templates and roughly 7.5-fold more unique clonotypes than tumor. Mean clonality was about 0.11 in tumors and around 0.068 in blood, not significantly different.

With regard to this clone: Its target is not known.

This CDR3 spans 15 amino acids. V lost 8 bases, J lost 4 bases, and 12 bases stayed unmatched. Germline CDR1 SEHNR, CDR2 FQNEAQ (reference sequence). The repertoire was sequenced with immunoSEQ multiplex PCR; TCRdb's copy has only in-frame clones and lacks some. The sample consists of tens of thousands of clones, more than 80% of them appearing once. This clonotype originated in a human donor with pancreatic ductal adenocarcinoma. V usage is TRBV7-9 and J usage is TRBJ2-7, with 9 bases fitting TRBD1. The sample taken for sequencing was PBMCs. The CDR3 loop reads CASAPTGTGNYEQYF. For the CDR3, the DNA is TGTGCCAGCGCCCCTACCGGGACAGGGAATTACGAGCAGTACTTC.